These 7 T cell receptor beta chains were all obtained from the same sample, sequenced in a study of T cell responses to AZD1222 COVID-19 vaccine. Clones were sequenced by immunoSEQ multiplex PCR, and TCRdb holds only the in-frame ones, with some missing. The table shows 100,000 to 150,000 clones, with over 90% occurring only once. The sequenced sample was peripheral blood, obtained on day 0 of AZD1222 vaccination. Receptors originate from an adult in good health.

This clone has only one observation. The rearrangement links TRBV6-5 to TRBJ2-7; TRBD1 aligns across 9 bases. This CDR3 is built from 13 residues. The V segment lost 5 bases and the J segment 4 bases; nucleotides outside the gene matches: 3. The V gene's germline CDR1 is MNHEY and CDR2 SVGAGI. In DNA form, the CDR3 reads TGTGCCAGCAGTCAGACAGGGGGATACGAGCAGTACTTC. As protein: CASSQTGGYEQYF.

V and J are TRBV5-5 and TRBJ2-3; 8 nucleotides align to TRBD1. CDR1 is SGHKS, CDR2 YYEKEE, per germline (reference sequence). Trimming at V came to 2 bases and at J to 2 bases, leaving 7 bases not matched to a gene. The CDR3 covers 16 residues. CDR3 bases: TGTGCCAGCAGCTTAGGGCCAGGGGGCTTCACAGATACGCAGTATTTT. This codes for CASSLGPGGFTDTQYF.

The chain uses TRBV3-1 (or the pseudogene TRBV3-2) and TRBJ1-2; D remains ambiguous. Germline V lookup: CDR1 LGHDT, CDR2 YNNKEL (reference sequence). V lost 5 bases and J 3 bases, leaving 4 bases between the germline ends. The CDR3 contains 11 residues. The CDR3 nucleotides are TGTGCCAGCAGCAGGGACTATGGCTACACCTTC. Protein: CASSRDYGYTF.

The CDR3 bases are TGTGCCAGCAGTCTTACTAGCGGGACCCCCTACAATGAGCAGTTCTTC. The encoded protein is CASSLTSGTPYNEQFF. The V call is TRBV11-1, the J call TRBJ2-1, with TRBD2 matching over 10 bases. V was clipped by 6 bases and J by 2 bases; unmatched bases: 7. Germline CDR1 is SGHAT and CDR2 is FQDESV (reference sequence). The CDR3 sequence is 16 residues long.

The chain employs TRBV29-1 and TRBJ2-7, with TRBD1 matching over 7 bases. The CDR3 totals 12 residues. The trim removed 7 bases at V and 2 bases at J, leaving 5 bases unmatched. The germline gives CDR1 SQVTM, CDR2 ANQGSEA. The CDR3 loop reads CSGGTEPYEQYF. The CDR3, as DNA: TGCAGCGGGGGGACAGAGCCCTACGAGCAGTACTTC.

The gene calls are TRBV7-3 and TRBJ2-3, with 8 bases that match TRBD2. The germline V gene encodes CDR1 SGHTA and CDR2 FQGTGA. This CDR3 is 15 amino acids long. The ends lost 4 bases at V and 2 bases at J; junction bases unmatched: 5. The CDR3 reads CASSSTSVSTDTQYF. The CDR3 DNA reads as TGTGCCAGCAGCTCGACTAGCGTATCCACAGATACGCAGTATTTT. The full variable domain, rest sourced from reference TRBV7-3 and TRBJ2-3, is GAGVSQTPSNKVTEKGKYVELRCDPISGHTALYWYRQSLGQGPEFLIYFQGTGAADDSGLPNDRFFAVRPEGSVSTLKIQRTERGDSAVYLCASSSTSVSTDTQYFGPGTRLTVL.

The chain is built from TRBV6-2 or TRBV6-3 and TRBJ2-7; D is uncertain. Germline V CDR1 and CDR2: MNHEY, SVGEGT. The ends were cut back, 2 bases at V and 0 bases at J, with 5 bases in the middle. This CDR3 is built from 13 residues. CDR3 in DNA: TGTGCCAGCAGTTACGGGAACTCCTACGAGCAGTACTTC. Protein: CASSYGNSYEQYF.